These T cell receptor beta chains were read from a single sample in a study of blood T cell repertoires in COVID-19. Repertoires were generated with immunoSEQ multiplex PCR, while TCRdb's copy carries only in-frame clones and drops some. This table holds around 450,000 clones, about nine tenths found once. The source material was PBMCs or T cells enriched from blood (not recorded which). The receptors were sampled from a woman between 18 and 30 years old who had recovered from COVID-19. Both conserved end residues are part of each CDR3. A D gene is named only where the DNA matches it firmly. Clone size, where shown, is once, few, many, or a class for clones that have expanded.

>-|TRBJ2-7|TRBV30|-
CAWSVGITGRTYEQYF
TGTGCCTGGAGTGTTGGGATAACAGGGCGCACCTACGAGCAGTACTTC
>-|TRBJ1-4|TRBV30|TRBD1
CAWSADRGNEKLFF
TGTGCCTGGAGTGCGGACAGGGGAAATGAAAAACTGTTTTTT
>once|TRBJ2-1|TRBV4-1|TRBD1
CASSRGAPGQEYNEQFF
TGCGCCAGCAGCCGAGGCGCACCGGGACAGGAGTACAATGAGCAGTTCTTC
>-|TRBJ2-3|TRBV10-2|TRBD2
CASDPGGPTDTQYF
TGCGCCAGCGACCCGGGGGGGCCAACAGATACGCAGTATTTT
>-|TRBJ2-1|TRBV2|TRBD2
CASRERGAYNEQFF
TGTGCCAGCAGGGAGCGGGGGGCCTACAATGAGCAGTTCTTC
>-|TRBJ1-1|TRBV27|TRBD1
CASSLSLTGAMNTEAFF
TGTGCCAGCAGTTTATCTCTCACAGGGGCCATGAACACTGAAGCTTTCTTT
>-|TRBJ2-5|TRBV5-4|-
CASSFGGEETQYF
TGTGCCAGCAGCTTCGGGGGTGAGGAGACCCAGTACTTC
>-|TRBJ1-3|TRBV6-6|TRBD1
CASSYGTGRDTIYF
TGTGCCAGCAGTTACGGGACAGGGAGGGACACCATATATTTT
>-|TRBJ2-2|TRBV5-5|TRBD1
CASEKGGQGAGTGELFF
TGTGCCAGCGAAAAAGGGGGACAGGGGGCCGGGACCGGGGAGCTGTTTTTT
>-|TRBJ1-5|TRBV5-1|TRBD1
CASSPGGGSNQPQHF
TGCGCCAGCAGTCCAGGGGGAGGCAGCAATCAGCCCCAGCATTTT
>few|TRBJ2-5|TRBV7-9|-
CASSPPHGGREETQYF
TGTGCCAGCAGCCCACCTCACGGGGGAAGGGAGGAGACCCAGTACTTC
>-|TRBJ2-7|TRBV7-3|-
CASSLKQGREQYF
TGTGCCAGCAGCTTAAAGCAGGGTAGGGAGCAGTACTTC
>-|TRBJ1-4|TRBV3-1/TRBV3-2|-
CASSPLASNEKLFF
TGTGCCAGCAGCCCACTCGCGTCTAATGAAAAACTGTTTTTT
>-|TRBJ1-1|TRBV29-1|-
CSVELRTSRHTEAFF
TGCAGCGTTGAATTGAGGACATCTAGGCACACTGAAGCTTTCTTT
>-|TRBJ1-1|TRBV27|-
CASSFDRNTEAFF
TGTGCCAGCAGTTTCGACAGGAACACTGAAGCTTTCTTT
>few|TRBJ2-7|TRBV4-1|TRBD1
CASSQGFMRQGSYEQYF
TGCGCCAGCAGCCAAGGTTTTATGAGACAGGGTTCCTACGAGCAGTACTTC
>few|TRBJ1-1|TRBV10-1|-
CASHREDTEAFF
TGCGCCAGTCACCGGGAGGACACTGAAGCTTTCTTT
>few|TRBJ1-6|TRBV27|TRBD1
CASSSGQGYSPLHF
TGTGCCAGCAGTTCGGGACAGGGATATTCACCCCTCCACTTT
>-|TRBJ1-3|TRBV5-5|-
CASSDGLASGNTIYF
TGTGCCAGCAGCGACGGACTCGCGTCTGGAAACACCATATATTTT
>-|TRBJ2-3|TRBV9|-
CASSGRANTDTLYF
TGTGCCAGCAGCGGGAGGGCAAACACAGATACGCTGTATTTT
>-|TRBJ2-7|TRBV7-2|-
CASSLSKGLYEQYF
TGTGCCAGCAGCTTATCGAAGGGGCTCTACGAGCAGTACTTC
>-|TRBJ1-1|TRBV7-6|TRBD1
CASSFQPPQGLRSNTEAFF
TGTGCCAGCAGCTTCCAACCTCCACAGGGGTTGAGATCGAACACTGAAGCTTTCTTT
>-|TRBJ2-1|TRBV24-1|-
CATSDLTGTYNEQFF
TGTGCCACCAGTGATTTAACAGGTACCTACAATGAGCAGTTCTTC
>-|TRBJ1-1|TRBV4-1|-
CASSHPGRGGTEAFF
TGCGCCAGCAGCCATCCGGGGCGCGGGGGCACTGAAGCTTTCTTT
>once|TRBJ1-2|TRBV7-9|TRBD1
CASSLNTGANYGYTF
TGTGCCAGCAGCTTAAACACAGGGGCTAACTATGGCTACACCTTC
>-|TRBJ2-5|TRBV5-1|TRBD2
CASSSSGGSELETQYF
TGCGCCAGCAGCTCTAGCGGGGGGAGTGAGTTAGAGACCCAGTACTTC
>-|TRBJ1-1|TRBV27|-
CASSLSGGDKAFF
TGTGCCAGCAGTTTATCGGGAGGGGACAAGGCTTTCTTT